A single sample is the source of the 5 T cell receptor beta chains below, sequenced in a study of tissue T cells after allogeneic stem cell transplantation. Time point specified: mouse harvest day 14 after allogeneic transplant. Tail vein injection delivered 10^7 T-cell-depleted bone marrow cells and 10^6 splenic CD5+ T cells. TCRdb's table, derived via immunoSEQ multiplex PCR, lists solely in-frame clones and lacks some. The sample includes over a thousand clones, about 55% of them seen just once. Source material: liver tissue. Source of these receptors: a female BALB/c mouse given C57BL/6 T cells with graft-versus-host disease after an allogeneic hematopoietic cell transplant.

This clone was seen only once. These gene names are mouse names. From the germline J gene comes the end of the CDR3, since the read stops 1 residue before it. This rearrangement joins TRBV26 to TRBJ2-3, with a weak D call TRBD1 (7 bases). The CDR3 runs to 14 residues. Trimming removed 7 bases from V and 0 bases from J, with 11 bases in between. CDR1 and CDR2 from the germline V gene are KGHPV and FQNQEV (reference sequence). Partial CDR3 DNA: TGTGCCAGCACAGGGGGGTCCAGTGCAGAAACGCTGTAT. This encodes CASTGGSSAETLY. The whole CDR3 sequence is CASTGGSSAETLYF.

For this clone: Genes and germline are mouse. The read is 1 residue too short to cover the CDR3 end, so that end is filled in from the germline J gene. The chain joins TRBV12-1 to TRBJ2-2; D uncertain. The CDR3 is 13 amino acids. Trimming shortened V by 2 bases and J by 4 bases, and 7 bases separated the two germline ends. Germline V CDR1 and CDR2: SGHSN, HYEKVE. CDR3 in amino acids: CASSRMGTGQLYF. The sequenced part of the CDR3 DNA is TGTGCCAGCTCTCGGATGGGCACCGGGCAGCTCTAC.

This clone showed up just a few times. Genes and germline are mouse. The CDR3 end is not reached by the read, which stops 1 residue before it; the germline J gene fills it in. The V and J genes are TRBV12-1 and TRBJ2-7; either TRBD1 or TRBD2 may fit D (5 bases each). V was pared by 0 bases and J by 6 bases, with 8 bases between. Germline assignment: CDR1 SGHSN and CDR2 HYEKVE. The CDR3 runs 12 residues. The CDR3 sequence is CASSLPGVEQYF. The CDR3 bases that were read are TGTGCCAGCTCTCTCCCGGGGGTTGAACAGTAC.

This clone qualifies as large. Gene labels here are mouse ones. The sequence runs out 1 residue before the end of the CDR3; the remainder is reconstructed from the germline J gene. The chain couples TRBV3 to TRBJ2-7, with D unclear. CDR1 SNHLY and CDR2 FYNGKV come from the germline V gene (reference sequence). Trimming stripped 1 base from V and 7 bases from J, with 5 bases between. The CDR3 sequence is 11 residues long. CDR3 residues: CASSLGWEQYF. The sequenced CDR3 bases are TGTGCCAGCAGCTTAGGCTGGGAACAGTAC.

With respect to this clone: Each gene name is a mouse one. The read halts 1 residue ahead of the CDR3 end, with the missing end drawn from the germline J gene. This sequence joins TRBV26 and TRBJ2-7; D may be TRBD1 or TRBD2 (5 bases each). Between the trimmed V and J ends, which lost 0 bases and 5 bases, there was a span of 5 bases. Germline-derived CDR1 and CDR2 are KGHPV and FQNQEV (reference sequence). The CDR3 runs 12 residues. CDR3 residues: CASSLSGDEQYF. Partial CDR3 DNA: TGTGCCAGCAGTCTGTCGGGGGATGAACAGTAC.